Listed below are T cell receptor beta chains from one sample, sequenced in a study of blood T cell repertoires in COVID-19. Profiled with immunoSEQ multiplex PCR; TCRdb holds only in-frame clones, not every one. The sample carries 130,000 or so clones, 85% to 90% recorded once. The material sequenced was peripheral blood. These receptors were obtained from a man in his fifties or sixties with active or convalescent COVID-19. The CDR3 runs from the conserved cysteine through the conserved F or W. D genes are given only for firm matches. The size field is filled for only some rows; it gives once, few, many or a size class.

v_gene	d_gene	j_gene	abundance	CDR3nt	CDR3aa
TRBV9	-	TRBJ2-7	-	TGTGCCAGCAGCGTAGGATCAGGGTCCCCCTACGAGCAGTACTTC	CASSVGSGSPYEQYF
TRBV24-1	TRBD2	TRBJ2-3	few	TGTGCCACCAGTGATTTGCAAGGGGCTAGCGGGGGAGGTACAGATACGCAGTATTTT	CATSDLQGASGGGTDTQYF
TRBV11-2	-	TRBJ1-5	-	TGTGCCAGCAGCCTGAACAGGGTTGGTCAGCCCCAGCATTTT	CASSLNRVGQPQHF
TRBV10-1	TRBD2	TRBJ2-3	-	TGCGCCAGCGCTCGGGAGGGGACAGATACGCAGTATTTT	CASAREGTDTQYF
TRBV30	-	TRBJ2-3	-	TGTGCCTGGAGTGTGGGAGTTGGGGATACGCAGTATTTT	CAWSVGVGDTQYF
TRBV5-4	TRBD1	TRBJ2-1	-	TGTGCCAGCAGCTTTCCGGGACAGGAGTACAATGAGCAGTTCTTC	CASSFPGQEYNEQFF
TRBV3-1/TRBV3-2	TRBD1	TRBJ2-2	-	TGTGCCAGCAGCCAACCCTTCGGGACAGGGGGCGCGAACACCGGGGAGCTGTTTTTT	CASSQPFGTGGANTGELFF
TRBV9	-	TRBJ2-7	-	TGTGCCAGCAGCCCTCGGGGTGGCTACGAGCAGTACTTC	CASSPRGGYEQYF
TRBV5-8	-	TRBJ1-5	few	TGTGCCAGCAGCGACGCGGGTGGACGGATCAATCAGCCCCAGCATTTT	CASSDAGGRINQPQHF
TRBV7-9	TRBD2	TRBJ2-3	-	TGTGCCAGCAGCCCAACGGGCGCTAGCGGATACACAGATACGCAGTATTTT	CASSPTGASGYTDTQYF
TRBV6-2/TRBV6-3	TRBD1	TRBJ2-1	-	TGTGCCAGCAGTTACGCTGCGGGGGGACAGGGGGACTACAATGAGCAGTTCTTC	CASSYAAGGQGDYNEQFF
TRBV11-3	-	TRBJ2-1	once	TGTGCCAGCAGCCCCTCCACAGGATGGGATGAGCAGTTCTTC	CASSPSTGWDEQFF
TRBV3-1/TRBV3-2	-	TRBJ2-5	-	TGTGCCAGCAGTAGAGAGACCCAGTACTTC	CASSRETQYF
TRBV5-5	-	TRBJ2-5	-	TGTGCCAGCAGCCTCGGTGGTCGGAGAGAGACCCAGTACTTC	CASSLGGRRETQYF
TRBV12-3/TRBV12-4	TRBD1	TRBJ2-4	-	TGTGCCAGCAGACGGACAGGGATTGACATTCAGTACTTC	CASRRTGIDIQYF
TRBV25-1	TRBD1	TRBJ2-2	-	TGTGCCAGCAGCGCGGACAGGGGGTGGGCCGGGGAGCTGTTTTTT	CASSADRGWAGELFF
TRBV18	-	TRBJ2-5	-	TGTGCCAGCTTAGCGAGCTACCAAGAGACCCAGTACTTC	CASLASYQETQYF
TRBV9	-	TRBJ2-7	-	TGTGCCAGCGCACCGGGGAGAGTAAGAGGGAAACTGACCTACGAGCAGTACTTC	CASAPGRVRGKLTYEQYF
TRBV11-3	TRBD2	TRBJ2-7	-	TGTGCCAGCATTAGCCTAGCGGGAGTTAGGGCCAACGAGCAGTACTTC	CASISLAGVRANEQYF
TRBV14	-	TRBJ1-6	-	TGTGCCAGCAGCCAAGATTCCGCCCCGATGAGTTCACCCCTCCACTTT	CASSQDSAPMSSPLHF
TRBV6-5	-	TRBJ2-2	-	TGTGCCAGCCGAATAGGGGGCACCGGGGAGCTGTTTTTT	CASRIGGTGELFF
TRBV7-2	TRBD1	TRBJ2-1	-	TGTGCCAGCAGCCAGCAGGACAGGGTTTCCTACAATGAGCAGTTCTTC	CASSQQDRVSYNEQFF
TRBV28	-	TRBJ2-4	-	TGTGCCAGCAAGTTCCAGGGGGGTGACATTCAGTACTTC	CASKFQGGDIQYF
TRBV6-5	TRBD1	TRBJ1-6	few	TGTGCCAGCAGACCGGACAGGGGTCCTGGACCCCTCCACTTT	CASRPDRGPGPLHF
TRBV29-1	-	TRBJ2-7	-	TGCAGCGTTATCCAGGGAGGTTTCGGGCAGTACTTC	CSVIQGGFGQYF
TRBV5-1	-	TRBJ2-3	-	TGCGCCAGCAGCTTGTCCGGTTCCAGTCCGGCGACTCGCACAGATACGCAGTATTTT	CASSLSGSSPATRTDTQYF
TRBV7-2	-	TRBJ1-6	-	TGTGCCAGCAGCTTTGCGGGGGAACTCTATAATTCACCCCTCCACTTT	CASSFAGELYNSPLHF
TRBV4-3	-	TRBJ1-1	once	TGCGCCAGCAGCCAAGAACAGACGAACACTGAAGCTTTCTTT	CASSQEQTNTEAFF
TRBV30	-	TRBJ1-1	-	TGTGCCTGTACTAGGTCAGCGAGTGTCACTGAAGCTTTCTTT	CACTRSASVTEAFF
TRBV29-1	TRBD2	TRBJ2-5	-	TGCAGCGTTGAAGGGGGGACTAGCTTAAAGACCCAGTACTTC	CSVEGGTSLKTQYF
TRBV7-4	-	TRBJ1-1	-	TGTGCCAGCAGCTCTAGTCCCCACATGAACACTGAAGCTTTCTTT	CASSSSPHMNTEAFF
TRBV3-1/TRBV3-2	TRBD2	TRBJ2-1	few	TGTGCCAGCAGCGTTGTTAGCGGGGGGAGTGAGCAGTTCTTC	CASSVVSGGSEQFF